This TCR beta chain was captured in a study of blood T cell repertoires in COVID-19. Authors' analysis steps: Quantification of nucleated cells was approximated via reference gene primer amplification. Sequencing used immunoSEQ multiplex PCR; TCRdb keeps in-frame clones, though not all of them. That table furnishes V, J and clone size, whereas the DNA furnished D and trimming. This repertoire shows 350,000 or so clones, roughly 87% found once; its top ten account for over 0.8%. Germline V gives CDR1 SGDLS, CDR2 YYNGEE. The CDR3 covers 13 residues. The V end was cut by 4 bases, the J end by 0 bases, with 7 bases between. Recovered status in Cohort 3 required two negative PCRs, clearance, or symptom resolution.

The sequence came from a woman aged 30 to 39 who had recovered from COVID-19. Input material: PBMCs or T cells enriched from blood (not recorded which). The chain recombines TRBV9 with TRBJ1-1; TRBD1 might be the D (5 bases). CDR3 bases: TGTGCCAGCAGCCCGACAGTGAACACTGAAGCTTTCTTT. Its translation: CASSPTVNTEAFF.